Listed below are T cell receptor beta chains from one sample, sequenced in a study of blood T cell repertoires in COVID-19. Repertoires were generated with immunoSEQ multiplex PCR, while TCRdb's copy carries only in-frame clones and drops some. Of 60,000 to 85,000 clones in the sample, 80% to 90% were seen once. Sequencing used peripheral blood. These receptors originate from a man aged 70-80 years with acute or convalescent COVID-19. CDR3s include the opening cysteine and the closing phenylalanine or tryptophan. The D gene is left open where the match is weak. Expanded clones are given a class, and other clones once, few, many or no size at all.

J,size,V,D,DNA,CDR3
TRBJ2-3,.,TRBV5-3,TRBD1,TGTGCCAGAAGCATGACAGGGAGCACAGATACGCAGTATTTT,CARSMTGSTDTQYF
TRBJ2-1,.,TRBV2,TRBD2,TGTGCCAGCCAAGCGGGAGAGGGGTGGTGGGGGGTCTTC,CASQAGEGWWGVF
TRBJ2-6,.,TRBV28,.,TGTGCCAGCAGTCGCGCGATTGGTACTGGGGCCAACGTCCTGACTTTC,CASSRAIGTGANVLTF
TRBJ2-7,.,TRBV7-2,TRBD1,TGTGCCAGCAGCTTAGGAAAAGACAGGGGACCCCAGTACTTC,CASSLGKDRGPQYF
TRBJ2-1,.,TRBV11-2,TRBD1,TGTGCCAGCACCTCCCGGGACAGGTTGAAGAATGAGCAGTTCTTC,CASTSRDRLKNEQFF
TRBJ1-5,many,TRBV28,TRBD1,TGTGCCAGCAGTCTGGGACAGGGGAATCAGCCCCAGCATTTT,CASSLGQGNQPQHF
TRBJ2-7,.,TRBV7-3,TRBD2,TGTGCCAGCAGCTTAAACGGGGGGACCTCCTACGAGCAGTACTTC,CASSLNGGTSYEQYF
TRBJ1-4,.,TRBV4-3,.,TGCGCCAGCAGCCAAGAGGGGGGCAGGGGAGGGGAAAAACTGTTTTTT,CASSQEGGRGGEKLFF
TRBJ1-6,.,TRBV6-5,TRBD1,TGTGCCAGCGGAACCGACAGGGCCCCAAATTCACCCCTCCACTTT,CASGTDRAPNSPLHF
TRBJ2-1,.,TRBV7-2,.,TGTGCCAGCAACTACGACTTCCATGAGCAGTTCTTC,CASNYDFHEQFF
TRBJ1-2,.,TRBV12-3/TRBV12-4,.,TGTGCCAGCAGTTTACAGATCTATGGCTACACCTTC,CASSLQIYGYTF
TRBJ2-1,.,TRBV9,.,TGTGCCAGCAGCGTAAGCGGCAGCGCCTACAATGAGCAGTTCTTC,CASSVSGSAYNEQFF
TRBJ1-2,once,TRBV2,.,TGTGCCAGCAGGCCAACAGTTAACTATGGCTACACCTTC,CASRPTVNYGYTF
TRBJ2-6,.,TRBV5-6,.,TGTGCCAGCAGCTTGGGGGGGCCGAACTCTGGGGCCAACGTCCTGACTTTC,CASSLGGPNSGANVLTF